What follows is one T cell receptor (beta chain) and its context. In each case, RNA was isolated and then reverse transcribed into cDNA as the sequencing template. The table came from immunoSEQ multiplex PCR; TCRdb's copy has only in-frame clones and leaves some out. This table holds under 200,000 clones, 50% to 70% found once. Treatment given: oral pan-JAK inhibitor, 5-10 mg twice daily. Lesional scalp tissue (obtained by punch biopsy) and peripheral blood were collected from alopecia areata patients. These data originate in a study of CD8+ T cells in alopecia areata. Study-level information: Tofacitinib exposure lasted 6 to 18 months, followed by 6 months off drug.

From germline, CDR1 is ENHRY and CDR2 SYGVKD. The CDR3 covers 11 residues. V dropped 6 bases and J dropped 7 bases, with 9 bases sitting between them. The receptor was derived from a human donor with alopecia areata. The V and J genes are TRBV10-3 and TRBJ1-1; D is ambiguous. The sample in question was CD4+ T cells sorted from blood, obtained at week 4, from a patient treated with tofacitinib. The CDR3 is CAIRVGSEAFF. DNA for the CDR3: TGTGCCATCAGGGTGGGCAGTGAAGCTTTCTTT.